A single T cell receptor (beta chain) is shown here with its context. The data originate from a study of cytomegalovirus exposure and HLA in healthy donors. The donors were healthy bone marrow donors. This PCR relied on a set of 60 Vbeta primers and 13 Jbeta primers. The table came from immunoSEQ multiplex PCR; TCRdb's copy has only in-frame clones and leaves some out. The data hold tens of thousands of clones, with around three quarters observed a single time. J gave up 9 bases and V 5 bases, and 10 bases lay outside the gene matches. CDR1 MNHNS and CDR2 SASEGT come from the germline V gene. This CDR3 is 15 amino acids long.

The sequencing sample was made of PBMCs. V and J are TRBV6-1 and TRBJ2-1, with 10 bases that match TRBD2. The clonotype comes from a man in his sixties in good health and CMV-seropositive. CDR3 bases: TGTGCCAGCAGTCTTACTAGCGGGATATTGATTGAGCAGTTCTTC. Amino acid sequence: CASSLTSGILIEQFF.